The T cell receptor beta chain described here comes from a study of blood T cell repertoires in COVID-19. Study as a whole: The United States, Italy and Spain provided the acute and convalescent COVID-19 samples. PBMCs, B-cell-depleted T cells, or T cells provided the cDNA or gDNA that made up the material.

Trimming at V came to 4 bases and at J to 2 bases, leaving 2 bases not matched to a gene. The CDR3 length is 14 residues. CDR1 and CDR2 from the germline V gene are MNHEY and SVGEGT. The table lists this clone with a count of one. Original analysis: The authors estimated nucleated cell counts from reference gene primer amplification. Using immunoSEQ multiplex PCR, the repertoire was profiled, and TCRdb retains in-frame clones only, with some absent. Clone size and V and J calls were adopted from that table, with D and trimming inferred from the DNA. The sample records approximately 150,000 clones, around 80% being singletons.

The chain has TRBV6-2 or TRBV6-3 and TRBJ1-1; 9 nucleotides align to TRBD1. Sequenced input: peripheral blood. The sequence was collected from a woman in her fifties or sixties with acute or convalescent COVID-19. In DNA form, the CDR3 reads TGTGCCAGCAGTTGGACAGGGGTAAACACTGAAGCTTTCTTT. Its protein is CASSWTGVNTEAFF.